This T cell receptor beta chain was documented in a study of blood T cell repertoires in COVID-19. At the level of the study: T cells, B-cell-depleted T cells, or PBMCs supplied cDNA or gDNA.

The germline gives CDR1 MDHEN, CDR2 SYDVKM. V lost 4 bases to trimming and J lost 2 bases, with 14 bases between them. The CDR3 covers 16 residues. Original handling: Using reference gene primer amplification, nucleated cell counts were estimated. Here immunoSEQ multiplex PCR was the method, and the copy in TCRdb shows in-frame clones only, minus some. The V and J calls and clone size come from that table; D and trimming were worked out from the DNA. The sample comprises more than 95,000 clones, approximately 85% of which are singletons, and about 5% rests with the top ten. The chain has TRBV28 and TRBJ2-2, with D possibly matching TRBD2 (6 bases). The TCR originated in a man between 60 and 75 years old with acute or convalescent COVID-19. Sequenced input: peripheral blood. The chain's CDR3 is CASSSASARNTGELFF. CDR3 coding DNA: TGTGCCAGCAGTTCAGCTAGCGCACGAAACACCGGGGAGCTGTTTTTT.